This TCR beta chain is from a study of CD8+ T cells in alopecia areata. Noted treatment: oral pan-JAK inhibitor, 5-10 mg twice daily. After isolation, RNA underwent reverse transcription to generate cDNA as the sequencing template. Using immunoSEQ multiplex PCR, the repertoire was profiled, and TCRdb retains in-frame clones only, with some absent. The sample includes some 200,000 clones, about three fifths of them seen just once. The CDR3 is made up of 14 amino acids. V was pared by 5 bases and J by 3 bases, with 9 bases of the junction left unmatched. Germline V gene lookup returns CDR1 SQVTM and CDR2 ANQGSEA.

The source is a human donor with alopecia areata. The sequenced sample was CD4+ T cells sorted from blood, obtained at week 4, from a patient treated with tofacitinib. The V call is TRBV29-1, the J call TRBJ1-1; 7 bases map to TRBD1. Here the CDR3 DNA reads TGCAGCGTTACGACTAGGACAGGTCACACTGAAGCTTTCTTT. It codes for CSVTTRTGHTEAFF.